This T cell receptor beta chain appears in the sequencing data of a study of cytomegalovirus exposure and HLA in healthy donors (TCRdb year 2017). Concerning the study at large: In an earlier analysis of about 560 of the donors, around 290 Gb of sequence data and 90 million to 130 million unique TCR beta sequences from about 180 million T cells were reported. About 280 gigabases of sequencing data and roughly 90 million unique TCR sequences were included in an early release covering around 600 HLA-typed donors. Of the approximately 400 genotyped donors, approximately 83% fell in the genetic ancestry cluster associated with self-reported Caucasian donors. The aim of the study was to test whether cataloging public T cell receptors could identify signatures of past pathogen exposure. The T cell repertoires of some 670 subjects were profiled by immunosequencing and related to cytomegalovirus serostatus. Besides the first cohort of roughly 640 subjects, a separate validation cohort made up of roughly 120 different subjects was used. High-throughput TCR immunosequencing, statistical association of individual TCRs with disease status, and machine learning were combined to predict cytomegalovirus infection status. To study patterns of TCR occurrence, a later analysis re-analyzed previously published TCR beta repertoires from 650 to 750 donors and added high-resolution HLA genotyping. Rather than using new phenotypic data, the later analysis identified candidate immune exposures from TCR beta sequences and from how often those sequences occurred across donors. In an earlier analysis of 587 of the donors, high-throughput TCR beta sequencing was used to judge whether each TCR beta V gene segment behaved as functional or pseudogenic. Alongside the repertoire data, information on donor age, sex, ethnicity and CMV serostatus was compiled. Genome-wide SNP genotypes for about three fifths of the roughly 670 donors were used in a later genetic analysis, which treated that subset as a discovery cohort. All discovery cohort repertoires had been generated on a single sequencing platform. HLA typing included class I and class II loci at four-digit resolution. Typing coverage varied by locus: 629-630 donors for A, B, C, DRB1 and DQB1; approximately 520 for DQA1; 600 to 610 for DPA1; roughly 450 for DPB1. About five DR-DQ haplotypes were treated as single units for association and clustering because of strong linkage in the cohort. Among about 400 genotyped donors of the cohort, an average of approximately 200,000 unique TCR beta nucleotide sequences was sequenced per donor, of which about 19% were non-productive. Findings and caveats that apply to the study as a whole: A later genetic analysis associated a missense DCLRE1C variant with V-gene and J-gene trimming of TCR beta chains, and an independent cohort replicated the association. In this cohort, only TCR beta chains were sequenced, and detectable features were limited by the absence of alpha or paired-chain data. A later analysis associated about 16,000 TCR beta sequences with specific HLA alleles at a false discovery rate of 0.05. The sequencing pipeline was judged likely to have produced a cluster of highly shared sequence variants as a technical artifact. An earlier analysis of approximately 570 of the donors showed that most TCR beta V segments appeared in productive rearrangements either about 90% or about 30% of the time, which broadly matched IMGT annotations. While some public TCRs were present in many individuals, most TCR sequences turned up only very rarely across donors. When HLA alleles, especially DR and DQ, strongly co-occurred, attributing TCR associations to individual alleles was difficult. In the study, 164 TCR beta chains were listed as associated with cytomegalovirus. Some IMGT-functional V segments, including TRBV6-2 and TRBV6-3, could not be told apart with the 87-base-pair reads, so those segments were excluded. Immune exposure information for the cohort was limited to CMV serostatus. The earlier analysis of almost 600 of the donors excluded some 15 rarely observed V segments, including chromosome 9 orphons, because counts were too low. In a later analysis, most CMV-associated TCR beta chains were found to appear HLA-restricted, with HLA associations seemingly driven largely by CMV exposure. According to a later genetic analysis, donors in an Asian-associated ancestry cluster had fewer N-insertions in productive TCRs than the roughly 700-donor mean. Sequencing depth was assumed to be roughly uniform across donors in the presence/absence analyses, though that assumption may not hold. According to a later analysis, TCR association rates differed among HLA loci, with DRB1 alleles showing the most associated TCRs and HLA-C alleles showing the fewest. Correlated functional status among segregating V segments might be attributable to linkage disequilibrium, but an unknown experimental factor could not be ruled out. In a later analysis, HLA-associated TCR beta chains were found to be more clonally expanded and to have lower generation probabilities than equally common non-associated chains. According to the authors, the approach could potentially be generalized to other disease states and immunological phenotypes. A further reported finding was that TCR beta sequences accurately predicted the HLA-A and HLA-B alleles for most subjects in the first cohort. The classifier was reported to diagnose cytomegalovirus status with high specificity and sensitivity in both the original cohort and the validation cohort. In a later analysis, several top co-occurrence clusters were reported to appear linked to parvovirus B19, influenza, CMV and Epstein-Barr virus. Because some donors lacked HLA typing at each locus, the association tests relied only on the typed subset. A few of the identified cytomegalovirus-associated TCR beta chains were confirmed in vitro to be specific for cytomegalovirus antigens.

The cohort was made up of under 800 healthy bone marrow donors. Cohort members were all nominally healthy when sampled, although unrecorded immune exposures were likely present. The donor was CMV seronegative and belonged to the group of 350 to 400 seronegative cohort members. Each donor provided a peripheral blood sample, and peripheral blood mononuclear cells were used for TCR beta sequencing. Genomic DNA was extracted from the blood cell samples with the Qiagen DNeasy Blood Extraction Kit. The length of the CDR3 is 14 amino acids, counting both ends. The kept DNA is CDR3 alone, 42 bases in frame from the first base. CDR1 and CDR2, looked up from the germline V gene, are MDHEN and SYDVKM. V and J are truncated by 5 bases and 4 bases respectively, leaving an intervening sequence of 14 bases. The library was built by means of the immunoSEQ multiplex PCR assay. For the multiplex PCR, a mixture combining 60 forward primers for TCR Vbeta segments and 13 reverse primers for TCR Jbeta segments was used. Amplification of the CDR3 region of rearranged TCR beta genes was performed with a multiplex PCR assay on genomic DNA. The amplified TCR beta libraries were sequenced on the Illumina HiSeq System as 87-base-pair reads. As for the original processing: Across the 500 to 750 repertoires, a later analysis counted tens of millions of unique TCR beta chains, roughly 11 million of which were shared by at least two donors. Raw reads were error-corrected and collapsed into unique sequences with a nearest-neighbor algorithm that merged closely related sequences to remove PCR and sequencing errors. CDR3 sequences were aligned to IMGT reference sequences to assign V, D and J gene segments. Each retained sequence needed at least a six-nucleotide match to both a V gene segment and a J gene segment. A rearrangement was called productive if the CDR3 had no stop codons and remained in frame with V and J, and every other rearrangement was called non-productive. Following IMGT convention, CDR3 was defined as the stretch from the second conserved V-encoded cysteine to the conserved J-encoded phenylalanine. Sequences without an unambiguous match to a single V gene segment were excluded from the earlier analysis of over 500 of the donors. An earlier analysis of 587 of the donors classified V segments as functional when productive rearrangements were above 56.7% and as segregating when the standard deviation between donors was above 5%. A statistical classification framework was developed to diagnose cytomegalovirus status using the catalog of TCR beta chain sequences. A later analysis assigned V and J genes by comparing TCR nucleotide sequences with IMGT/GENE-DB human TR gene sequences. Using the TCRdist pipeline, a later analysis assigned CDR3 sequences along with most-parsimonious VDJ recombination scenarios. A later analysis defined each TCR beta chain by its CDR3 amino acid sequence plus V-gene family, and excluded reads lacking a unique V-gene family. In a later analysis, 450 to 600 highly shared, low-generation-probability nucleotide sequences were removed to address suspected cross-contamination and a sequencing artifact. A later analysis calculated a clonal expansion index for each public chain from normalized within-repertoire ranks of inferred template counts. In a later analysis, generation probabilities were computed using a VDJ recombination model fitted to out-of-frame rearrangements, and the results were checked against IGoR. In a later analysis, TCR-TCR, TCR-HLA and TCR-CMV co-occurrence was scored with hypergeometric tests, and a repertoire-size bias correction was applied to TCR pairs. False discovery rates were estimated in a later analysis by permuting HLA or CMV assignments 20 times. A later analysis grouped co-occurring TCRs with DBSCAN, adding TCRdist sequence similarity when clustering within HLA-allele-positive subsets. Repertoires with fewer than 30,000 or more than 120,000 public chains, plus five repertoires with anomalous nucleotide sharing, were excluded from co-occurrence clustering. TCRdb carries this immuneACCESS record with in-frame sequences only. Its versions omit some clonotypes, under half of them owing to an unresolved V gene in the studies checked, with the rest unexplained. The V and J calls and the clone size are those of that table, but D and trimming were determined from the DNA. The sample table contains roughly 200,000 clones; only one count was recorded for 75% to 85% of them. About 2.5% of the sample comes from the top ten.

With regard to this clone: The target of this receptor is not known. The CDR3 ends on some other residue instead of the conserved phenylalanine or tryptophan, so this is likely a read error.

This receptor was obtained from a woman aged 50 to 60 in good health and CMV-seronegative. Recombination connected TRBV28 to TRBJ1-2; the D gene cannot be named for sure. The sample consisted of PBMCs. The CDR3 reads as follows: CASSGGLRTYGYTL. The DNA sequence reads TGTGCCAGCAGTGGCGGGTTAAGGACCTATGGCTACACCCTC.